This T cell receptor beta chain was captured in a study of T cell clonality in common variable immunodeficiency. Produced via immunoSEQ multiplex PCR; TCRdb's table is partial and in-frame only. Altogether over 30,000 clones were found in the sample, and no singletons occur. The ends were cut back, 2 bases at V and 1 base at J, with 12 bases in the middle. The CDR3 consists of 16 residues. In germline, CDR1 is KGHSH, CDR2 LQKENI. This clone has ten or more counts. Antigen specificity is unknown. The read falls 3 residues short of the CDR3 end, and the missing part is taken from the germline J gene. Broader study findings: CVID subjects had higher TCRbeta clonality than healthy controls, most marked in about a third. Compared with controls, CVID subjects had fewer shared TCRbeta clones. Reportedly, TCR beta sequences from common variable immunodeficiency showed fewer deletions and N-nucleotide insertions.

Each donor provided roughly 4.5 to 8.5 ml of heparinized whole blood. The rearrangement joins TRBV18 to TRBJ2-1; tentatively, D is TRBD1 (8 bases). This sequence was found in a human donor with common variable immunodeficiency. Sequenced sample: peripheral blood mononuclear cells. This CDR3 reads CASSPLQGGSYNEQFF. The sequenced CDR3 bases are TGTGCCAGCTCACCATTACAGGGGGGGTCCTACAATGAG.